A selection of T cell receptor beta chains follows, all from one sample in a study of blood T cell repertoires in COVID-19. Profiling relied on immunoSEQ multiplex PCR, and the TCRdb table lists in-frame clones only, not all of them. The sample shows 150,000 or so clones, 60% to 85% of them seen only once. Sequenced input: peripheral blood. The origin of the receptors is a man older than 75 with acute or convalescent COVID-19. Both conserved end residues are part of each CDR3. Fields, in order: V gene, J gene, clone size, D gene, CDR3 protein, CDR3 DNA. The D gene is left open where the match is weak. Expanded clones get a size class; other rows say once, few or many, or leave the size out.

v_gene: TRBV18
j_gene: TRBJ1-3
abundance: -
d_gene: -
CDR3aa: CASSPVSGTGNTIYF
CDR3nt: TGTGCCAGCTCACCGGTTTCAGGGACTGGAAACACCATATATTTT

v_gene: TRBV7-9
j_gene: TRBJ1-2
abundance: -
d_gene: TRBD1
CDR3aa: CASQRQGISGYTF
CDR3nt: TGTGCCAGCCAGCGACAGGGGATCAGCGGCTACACCTTC

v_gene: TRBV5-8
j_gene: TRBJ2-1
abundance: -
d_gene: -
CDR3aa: CASSLVLLSSYNEQFF
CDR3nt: TGTGCCAGCAGCTTGGTACTCTTGAGCTCCTACAATGAGCAGTTCTTC

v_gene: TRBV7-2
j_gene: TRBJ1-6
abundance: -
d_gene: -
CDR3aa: CASSRDSMGSPLHF
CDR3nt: TGTGCCAGCAGCCGGGACTCGATGGGTTCACCCCTCCACTTT

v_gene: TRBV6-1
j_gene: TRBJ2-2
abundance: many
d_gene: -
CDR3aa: CASSEAFRRPRANTGELFF
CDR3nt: TGTGCCAGCAGTGAAGCGTTTAGGAGACCCAGAGCCAACACCGGGGAGCTGTTTTTT

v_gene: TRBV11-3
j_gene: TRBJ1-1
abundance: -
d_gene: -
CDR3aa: CASSLEFGGGVNTEAFF
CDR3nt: TGTGCCAGCAGCTTAGAATTCGGGGGTGGGGTGAACACTGAAGCTTTCTTT

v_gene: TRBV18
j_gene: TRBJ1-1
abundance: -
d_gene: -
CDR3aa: CASSQDRNTEAFF
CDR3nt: TGTGCCAGCTCCCAGGATCGCAACACTGAAGCTTTCTTT

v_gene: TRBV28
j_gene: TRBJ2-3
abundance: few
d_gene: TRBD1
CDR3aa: CASRLRGGTGAQYF
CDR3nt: TGTGCCAGCAGACTTAGAGGAGGGACAGGGGCGCAGTATTTT

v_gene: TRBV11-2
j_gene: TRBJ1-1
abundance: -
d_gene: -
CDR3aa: CASSLDVLTQNTEAFF
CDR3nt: TGTGCCAGCAGCTTAGATGTGCTGACACAGAACACTGAAGCTTTCTTT

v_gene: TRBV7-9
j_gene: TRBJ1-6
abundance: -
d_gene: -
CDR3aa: CASSLWGVRDNSPLHF
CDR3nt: TGTGCCAGCAGCTTATGGGGGGTCAGAGATAATTCACCCCTCCACTTT

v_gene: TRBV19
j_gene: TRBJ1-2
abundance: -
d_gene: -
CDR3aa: CASSLGQHNYGYTF
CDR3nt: TGTGCCAGTAGCCTTGGACAGCATAACTATGGCTACACCTTC

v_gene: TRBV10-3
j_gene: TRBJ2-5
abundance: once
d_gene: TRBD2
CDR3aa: CAIGRSSGSRGETQYF
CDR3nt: TGTGCCATCGGCAGAAGTAGCGGGAGCCGGGGAGAGACCCAGTACTTC

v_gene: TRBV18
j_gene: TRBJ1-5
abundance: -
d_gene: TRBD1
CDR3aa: CASSENRGYQPQHF
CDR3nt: TGTGCCAGCTCAGAGAACAGGGGCTATCAGCCCCAGCATTTT

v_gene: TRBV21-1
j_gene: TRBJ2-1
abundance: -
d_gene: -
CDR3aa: CASIEPPWTGGDEQFF
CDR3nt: TGTGCCAGCATAGAACCCCCCTGGACAGGGGGGGATGAGCAGTTCTTC

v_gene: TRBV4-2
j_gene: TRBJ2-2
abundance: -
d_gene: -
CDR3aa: CASSLGGSAGELFF
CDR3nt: TGTGCCAGCAGCCTAGGGGGAAGCGCCGGGGAGCTGTTTTTT

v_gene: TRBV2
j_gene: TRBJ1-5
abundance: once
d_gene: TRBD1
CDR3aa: CASSEVGTGNQPQHF
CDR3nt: TGTGCCAGCAGTGAAGTCGGGACAGGGAATCAGCCCCAGCATTTT

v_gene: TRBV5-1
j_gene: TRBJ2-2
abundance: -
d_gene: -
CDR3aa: CASSGRGMDTGELFF
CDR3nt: TGCGCCAGCAGTGGTAGGGGGATGGACACCGGGGAGCTGTTTTTT